The 32 T cell receptor beta chains presented below share a single source sample, sequenced in a study of neurological immune-mediated disorders (dated by TCRdb to the late 2010s). Receptor libraries were prepared by 5' RACE. Reads for this sample came from an Illumina HiSeq 2500. Using fastp trimming at Q25 and MiXCR clonotype assembly, TCRdb reanalyzed the public sequencing data and kept in-frame beta chains. When rows share a CDR3 protein, they turn into one entry using the most common DNA and genes. The sample includes tens of thousands of distinct CDR3 sequences, with 10% observed a single time. Of the sample, roughly 2% is held by the ten largest clones. The material sequenced was PBMCs. The receptors derive from a man aged 35 to 55 in good health.

At least ten counts were recorded for this clonotype. This chain links TRBV5-1 with TRBJ1-1; D might be TRBD1 (6 bases). The length of the CDR3 is 15 residues. Germline CDR1 reads SGHRS; CDR2 reads YFSETQ. The germline V and J ends were trimmed by 4 bases and 1 base, with 14 bases remaining between them. The DNA of the CDR3 is TGCGCCAGCAGCCTCACACGGACAGCGAACACTGAAGCTTTCTTT. As protein: CASSLTRTANTEAFF.

Many counts were recorded for this clonotype. The chain has TRBV9 and TRBJ1-3; D is unclear. Germline CDR1 SGDLS, CDR2 YYNGEE. The length of the CDR3 is 15 residues. V was shortened by 4 bases and J by 4 bases, with 15 bases between the two germline ends. The CDR3 nucleotides read TGTGCCAGCAGCCCCCGAGGCGAAGGAGGAAACACCATATATTTT. Protein product: CASSPRGEGGNTIYF.

This clonotype was counted at least ten times. This chain connects TRBV2 to TRBJ2-2; unclear D gene. Germline V gene data show CDR1 as SNHLY and CDR2 as FYNNEI. The CDR3 contains 13 residues. V lost 2 bases to trimming and J lost 3 bases, with 4 bases between them. DNA for the CDR3: TGTGCCAGCAGTGAAAGAGACACCGGGGAGCTGTTTTTT. Translation gives CASSERDTGELFF.

This clonotype was picked up a small number of times. The J gene is TRBJ2-3, the V gene TRBV5-1; 7 bases align to TRBD2. After removal of 1 base from V and 0 bases from J, the junction contained 5 bases not matched to a gene. CDR3 length: 16 residues. Germline-derived CDR1 and CDR2 are SGHRS and YFSETQ. In DNA, the CDR3 is TGCGCCAGCAGCTTGTCACTAGCGTCGAGCACAGATACGCAGTATTTT. It is translated as CASSLSLASSTDTQYF.

Only a few counts were recorded for this clonotype. The CDR3 protein is CASSGGGQGPYEQYF. CDR3 sequence (DNA): TGCGCCAGCAGCGGGGGGGGACAGGGCCCTTACGAGCAGTACTTC. The J gene is TRBJ2-7, the V gene TRBV5-1; 9 bases are a match to TRBD1. Trimming cost V 4 bases and J 4 bases; bases outside gene matches: 9. CDR3 length equals 15 residues. The germline V gene has CDR1 SGHRS and CDR2 YFSETQ.

This clonotype appeared a few times. The chain uses TRBV6-6 and TRBJ1-2, with D uncertain. The ends were cut back, 3 bases at V and 9 bases at J, with 8 bases in the middle. Germline CDR1 is MNHNY and CDR2 is SVGAGI (reference sequence). The CDR3 runs 11 residues. DNA of the CDR3: TGTGCCAGCAGTTATCAGACTCGCTACACCTTC. Amino acids: CASSYQTRYTF.

This clonotype came up many times. Here the CDR3 reads CSVRLQGAHPNTGELFF. CDR3 in DNA: TGCAGCGTCCGATTACAGGGGGCACACCCGAACACCGGGGAGCTGTTTTTT. J is TRBJ2-2 and V is TRBV29-1; 9 bases agree with TRBD1. CDR1 SQVTM and CDR2 ANQGSEA come from the germline V gene. The V gene end was trimmed by 6 bases and the J gene end by 0 bases; junction bases not matched to a gene: 11. The CDR3 extends over 17 amino acids.

In this sample, this clonotype turned up many times. This rearrangement joins TRBV20-1 to TRBJ1-5; D unclear. V gave up 0 bases and J gave up 7 bases, with 10 bases separating them. The CDR3 length is 13 residues. Germline V gene sequence: CDR1 DFQATT, CDR2 SNEGSKA (reference sequence). DNA of the CDR3: TGCAGTGCTAGAGACGGACCAGGACAGCCCCAGCATTTT. This translates into CSARDGPGQPQHF.

There are many counts of this clonotype. The chain links TRBV5-6 to TRBJ2-1, with no clear D. Deletions cut 2 bases from V and 9 bases from J, with 9 bases between. Germline V gene data show CDR1 as SGHDT and CDR2 as YYEEEE. The CDR3 runs to 12 residues. CDR3: CASSFQYSEQFF. The CDR3 bases are TGTGCCAGCAGCTTTCAGTATAGTGAGCAGTTCTTC.

The table lists this clonotype with many counts. One junction end does not reproduce the germline sequence, and a read error may be involved. CDR3 DNA: TGTGCTAGCAGCATCGGGGAGACCCAGTACTTC. Amino acids: CASSIGETQYF. The V and J genes are TRBV7-7 and TRBJ2-5; D remains unclear. Germline-derived CDR1 and CDR2 are SSHAT and FNYEAQ (reference sequence). This CDR3 has 11 amino acids.

This clonotype was detected ten times or more. This chain connects TRBV27 to TRBJ2-7; D not resolved. The CDR3 length is 15 residues. The germline gives CDR1 MNHEY, CDR2 SMNVEV (reference sequence). V lost 3 bases, J lost 0 bases, and 12 bases lay in between. The CDR3 reads CASSLRGFSSYEQYF. The CDR3 nucleotides are TGTGCCAGCAGTTTGAGAGGTTTTAGCTCCTACGAGCAGTACTTC.

At least ten counts were recorded for this clonotype. The chain carries TRBV5-1 and TRBJ1-2, with a possible D match to TRBD1 (5 bases). The CDR3 covers 14 residues. Trimming removed 4 bases at V and 2 bases at J, with 12 bases between. In germline, CDR1 is SGHRS, CDR2 YFSETQ. The CDR3 sequence is CASSPLTENYGYTF. The CDR3 DNA reads TGCGCCAGCAGCCCCCTGACAGAGAACTATGGCTACACCTTC.

This clonotype was seen ten or more times. The V gene is TRBV20-1, the J gene TRBJ1-2, with D possibly TRBD1 on 5 matching bases. CDR1 and CDR2 (germline): DFQATT, SNEGSKA (reference sequence). This CDR3 is built from 13 residues. Trimming pared 5 bases from V and 8 bases from J, leaving 18 bases between. The CDR3 loop is CSASLRGGSGYTF. The DNA of the CDR3 is TGCAGTGCTTCCCTGAGGGGAGGGAGCGGCTACACCTTC.

Ten or more counts support this clonotype. The CDR3 DNA reads as TGTGCCAGCAGTTTGCTAGCGGGGGAGTACAATGAGCAGTTCTTC. This codes for CASSLLAGEYNEQFF. The rearrangement joins TRBV2 to TRBJ2-1, with 10 bases identical to TRBD2. The CDR3 sequence is 15 residues long. With V trimmed by 5 bases and J by 4 bases, 5 bases remained unmatched. Germline V gene data show CDR1 as SNHLY and CDR2 as FYNNEI.

This clonotype was recorded only once. This may come from a read error, since a much larger clone is one base off. The chain links TRBV5-6 to TRBJ2-3; D is ambiguous. This CDR3 contains 16 residues. CDR1 and CDR2 from the germline V gene are SGHDT and YYEEEE. The CDR3 spells CARSLVKLLSTDTQYF. The CDR3 nucleotides read TGTGCCAGAAGCTTGGTCAAGCTTCTTAGCACAGATACGCAGTATTTT. Full variable domain (remainder filled in from reference TRBV5-6 and TRBJ2-3): DAGVTQSPTHLIKTRGQQVTLRCSPKSGHDTVSWYQQALGQGPQFIFQYYEEEERQRGNFPDRFSGHQFPNYSSELNVNALLLGDSALYLCARSLVKLLSTDTQYFGPGTRLTVL.

This clonotype occurred many times. The V gene is TRBV7-8, the J gene TRBJ2-7; 8 nucleotides agree with TRBD1. Germline V gene data show CDR1 as SGHVS and CDR2 as FQNEAQ. V trimming: 0 bases; J trimming: 4 bases; junction bases outside the gene matches: 11. The CDR3 spans 17 residues. CDR3 protein: CASSLAMDRERVYEQYF. In nucleotides, the CDR3 is TGTGCCAGCAGCTTAGCGATGGACAGGGAGCGAGTGTACGAGCAGTACTTC.

Many counts were recorded for this clonotype. The chain uses TRBV12-3 or TRBV12-4 and TRBJ2-5; D is perhaps TRBD1 (6 bases). With 6 bases removed from V and 1 base from J, the gap between germline ends came to 15 bases. This CDR3 spans 15 amino acids. This CDR3 is CASSPTQDSQETQYF. CDR3 nucleotides: TGTGCCAGCAGCCCTACTCAGGACAGCCAAGAGACCCAGTACTTC.

This clonotype was counted ten times or more. The V and J genes are TRBV5-1 and TRBJ2-7; possibly TRBD2 for D (5 bases). CDR1 is SGHRS and CDR2 is YFSETQ in the germline V gene. The length of the CDR3 is 14 residues. V lost 4 bases to trimming and J lost 4 bases, with 15 bases between them. CDR3 nucleotide sequence: TGCGCCAGCAGCGTCCGGACGGACTTTTACGAGCAGTACTTC. This translates into CASSVRTDFYEQYF.

The J gene is TRBJ2-7, the V gene TRBV14; 11 bases are shared with TRBD2. The CDR3 is made up of 17 amino acids. The germline CDR1 and CDR2 sequences are SGHDN and FVKESK. The V and J ends lost 3 bases and 3 bases, in that order; junction bases with no gene match: 10. CDR3 loop: CASSQLGGLAGLYEQYF. CDR3 bases: TGTGCCAGCAGCCAGCTTGGCGGACTAGCGGGTCTCTACGAGCAGTACTTC.

Details on this clonotype: This may arise from a read error, as a much more abundant clone is one base away. The chain couples TRBV6-5 to TRBJ2-6; 8 bases line up with TRBD2. This CDR3 region has 17 residues. Germline loops: CDR1 MNHEY, CDR2 SVGAGI. V shed 6 bases, J shed 2 bases, and the junction held 9 bases outside the gene matches. This chain's CDR3 is CASSTGGVVPGANVLTF. The CDR3 DNA reads TGTGCCAGCAGCACGGGGGGGGTAGTTCCTGGGGCCAACGTCCTGACTTTC.

This clonotype was counted ten times or more. The chain recombines TRBV5-1 with TRBJ2-1, with a weak D call TRBD2 (6 bases). The CDR3 spans 15 residues. Germline loops: CDR1 SGHRS, CDR2 YFSETQ. V lost 0 bases, J lost 5 bases, and 12 bases lay in between. As DNA, the CDR3 is TGCGCCAGCAGCTTGGGTGCGGGACGGAACAATGAGCAGTTCTTC. Amino acid sequence: CASSLGAGRNNEQFF.

This clonotype was seen repeatedly, ten times or more. V gene TRBV5-1 combines with J gene TRBJ1-1; maybe TRBD1 (5 bases). The CDR3 spans 15 residues. Germline V gene data show CDR1 as SGHRS and CDR2 as YFSETQ. The V gene lost 4 bases and the J gene lost 0 bases, with 13 bases spanning the gap. CDR3 amino acids: CASSPGTTMNTEAFF. The CDR3 DNA reads TGCGCCAGCAGCCCGGGGACGACTATGAACACTGAAGCTTTCTTT.

The table lists this clonotype with many counts. This CDR3 reads CASSLEGGRAENEQFF. In nucleotides, the CDR3 is TGCGCCAGCAGCTTGGAAGGGGGGAGGGCCGAGAATGAGCAGTTCTTC. The V call is TRBV5-1, the J call TRBJ2-1; D perhaps matches TRBD2 (7 bases). Germline V gene sequence: CDR1 SGHRS, CDR2 YFSETQ. This CDR3 is built from 16 residues. Trimming shortened V by 0 bases and J by 7 bases, and 17 bases separated the two germline ends.

This clonotype was seen more than once but under ten times. The chain is built from TRBV9 and TRBJ2-7; possible D gene TRBD2, 7 bases. CDR1 SGDLS and CDR2 YYNGEE come from the germline V gene. V dropped 4 bases and J dropped 0 bases, with 17 bases sitting between them. The CDR3 loop spans 16 amino acids. In nucleotides, the CDR3 is TGTGCCAGCAGCTTAAGAGGGGGGGTCAGCTCCTACGAGCAGTACTTC. Its translation is CASSLRGGVSSYEQYF. The full variable domain, completed using reference TRBV9 and TRBJ2-7, is DSGVTQTPKHLITATGQRVTLRCSPRSGDLSVYWYQQSLDQGLQFLIQYYNGEERAKGNILERFSAQQFPDLHSELNLSSLELGDSALYFCASSLRGGVSSYEQYFGPGTRLTVT.

V usage is TRBV24-1 and J usage is TRBJ2-2, with D perhaps matching TRBD2 (5 bases). Trimming took off 4 bases at V and 7 bases at J, with 9 bases between the two ends. This CDR3 contains 13 residues. The germline V gene encodes CDR1 KGHDR and CDR2 SFDVKD. CDR3 coding DNA: TGTGCCACCAGTGACCGGACTCTCGGGGAGCTGTTTTTT. This codes for CATSDRTLGELFF.

This clonotype has at least ten counts. The rearrangement joins TRBV2 to TRBJ2-3; D is undetermined. The length of the CDR3 is 11 residues. The germline V gene encodes CDR1 SNHLY and CDR2 FYNNEI. V shed 6 bases and J shed 6 bases, with 7 bases lying between them. CDR3 DNA: TGTGCCAGCAGCCTAGTGGATACGCAGTATTTT. This translates into CASSLVDTQYF. The variable domain in full, completed from reference TRBV2 and TRBJ2-3, reads EPEVTQTPSHQVTQMGQEVILRCVPISNHLYFYWYRQILGQKVEFLVSFYNNEISEKSEIFDDQFSVERPDGSNFTLKIRSTKLEDSAMYFCASSLVDTQYFGPGTRLTVL.

The rearrangement uses TRBV29-1 and TRBJ2-3; 10 positions agree with TRBD2. The CDR3 has 12 amino acids. Per the germline V gene, CDR1 is SQVTM and CDR2 is ANQGSEA. V was pared by 5 bases and J by 4 bases, with 0 bases of the junction left unmatched. The CDR3 region has the DNA TGCAGCGTTAGCGGGGGGGCAGATACGCAGTATTTT. The encoded protein is CSVSGGADTQYF.

The sample holds many counts of this clonotype. The CDR3 region is CSASSRTSIYNEQFF. CDR3 DNA sequence: TGCAGTGCTAGTTCGCGGACTAGCATCTACAATGAGCAGTTCTTC. The chain carries TRBV20-1 and TRBJ2-1; 8 bases map to TRBD2. Germline CDR1 and CDR2: DFQATT and SNEGSKA (reference sequence). The CDR3 is 15 amino acids. J lost 3 bases, V lost 3 bases, and 7 bases had no gene match.

This clonotype was counted many times. The chain combines TRBV20-1 with TRBJ2-5; TRBD1 matches 9 bases. Germline V gene lookup returns CDR1 DFQATT and CDR2 SNEGSKA (reference sequence). After removal of 2 bases from V and 4 bases from J, the junction contained 5 bases not matched to a gene. This CDR3 region has 14 residues. Here the CDR3 DNA reads TGCAGTGCTAGAAAGACAGGGGGTGTAGAGACCCAGTACTTC. Residues: CSARKTGGVETQYF.

This chain connects TRBV6-4 to TRBJ1-1; D is undetermined. V was cut by 3 bases and J by 4 bases, with 12 bases left in between. The length of the CDR3 is 14 residues. Germline lookup yields CDR1 MRHNA and CDR2 SNTAGT. The CDR3 region is CASSEDYGSTEAFF. The DNA of the CDR3 is TGTGCCAGCAGTGAAGACTACGGTAGCACTGAAGCTTTCTTT.

This clonotype was seen ten or more times. The chain employs TRBV29-1 and TRBJ2-2, with a possible D match to TRBD1 (6 bases). The germline gives CDR1 SQVTM, CDR2 ANQGSEA. The CDR3 runs 15 residues. The germline V and J ends were trimmed by 2 bases and 0 bases, with 10 bases remaining between them. The CDR3 DNA follows: TGCAGCGTTGAAAACGGGGACACGAACACCGGGGAGCTGTTTTTT. It codes for CSVENGDTNTGELFF.

This clonotype appeared many times. This rearrangement joins TRBV28 to TRBJ2-3, with TRBD2 matching over 9 bases. Germline-derived CDR1 and CDR2 are MDHEN and SYDVKM. This CDR3 contains 15 residues. The V and J ends lost 4 bases and 0 bases, in that order; junction bases with no gene match: 2. CDR3 nucleotides: TGTGCCAGCAGTTCTGCGGGGGGGAGCACAGATACGCAGTATTTT. Its translation: CASSSAGGSTDTQYF. The complete variable domain, with remaining parts taken from reference TRBV28 and TRBJ2-3, reads DVKVTQSSRYLVKRTGEKVFLECVQDMDHENMFWYRQDPGLGLRLIYFSYDVKMKEKGDIPEGYSVSREKKERFSLILESASTNQTSMYLCASSSAGGSTDTQYFGPGTRLTVL.